The clone carrying this T cell receptor (beta chain) was picked up many times. From the RT-PCR reads, TCRdb called clonotypes with MiXCR, one entry per CDR3 protein. The table lists about 960,000 distinct CDR3 sequences, 18% of them singletons. This sample stems from a study of patients and donors after allogeneic stem cell transplantation. V gave up 1 base and J gave up 0 bases, with 6 bases separating them. The CDR3 runs to 14 residues. The germline V gene has CDR1 SGHRS and CDR2 YFSETQ. The clonotype comes from a human donor who was either an allogeneic HSCT recipient or a stem cell or donor lymphocyte infusion donor (not recorded which). It is not recorded whose cells these are; they may come from a transplant donor. The sample taken for sequencing was blood, either unsorted or a sorted T cell fraction (not recorded which). The J gene is TRBJ2-3, the V gene TRBV5-1, with no clear D. As DNA, the CDR3 is TGCGCCAGCAGCTTGTCAGCTAGCACAGATACGCAGTATTTT. It is translated as CASSLSASTDTQYF.